The 30 T cell receptor beta chains below come from one sample, sequenced in a study of blood T cell repertoires in COVID-19. TCRdb keeps only in-frame clones here, not all; method: immunoSEQ multiplex PCR. Altogether 90,000 to 110,000 clones are present, about three quarters being singletons, with the ten largest covering about 4.1%. Sequenced: peripheral blood. The receptors were gathered from a human donor in a cohort sampled during active or convalescent COVID-19.

This sequence joins TRBV2 and TRBJ2-7; 8 nucleotides agree with TRBD2. J lost 8 bases, V lost 7 bases, and 19 bases had no gene match. This CDR3 contains 16 residues. Germline CDR1 reads SNHLY; CDR2 reads FYNNEI. The DNA for the CDR3 is TGTGCCAGCAATTGGACCCCAGCGGGGGCCGAGTACAAGCAGTACTTC. Its translation is CASNWTPAGAEYKQYF. The variable domain in full, completed from reference TRBV2 and TRBJ2-7, reads EPEVTQTPSHQVTQMGQEVILRCVPISNHLYFYWYRQILGQKVEFLVSFYNNEISEKSEIFDDQFSVERPDGSNFTLKIRSTKLEDSAMYFCASNWTPAGAEYKQYFGPGTRLTVT.

The rearrangement links TRBV7-9 to TRBJ2-3; 9 bases agree with TRBD1. The V segment lost 6 bases and the J segment 4 bases; nucleotides outside the gene matches: 8. CDR1 SEHNR and CDR2 FQNEAQ come from the germline V gene (reference sequence). The CDR3 contains 15 residues. DNA for the CDR3: TGTGCCAGCAGACCCGGGACAGGGTCATCAGATACGCAGTATTTT. This encodes CASRPGTGSSDTQYF.

The rearrangement uses TRBV28 and TRBJ1-2; weak D call: TRBD1 (5 bases). Germline V gene lookup returns CDR1 MDHEN and CDR2 SYDVKM. The CDR3 contains 14 residues. With 6 bases removed from V and 7 bases from J, the gap between germline ends came to 18 bases. The CDR3 DNA follows: TGTGCCAGCAGAACGCCCGGGTCCCAGGGTGGCTACACCTTC. Encoded protein: CASRTPGSQGGYTF.

V gene TRBV5-1 combines with J gene TRBJ2-5; 9 nucleotides line up with TRBD2. J was trimmed by 5 bases and V by 1 base; bases with no gene match: 6. The V gene's germline CDR1 is SGHRS and CDR2 YFSETQ. CDR3 size: 15 residues. The CDR3 DNA follows: TGCGCCAGCAGCTTGCCGGGACTAGCTACGGAGACCCAGTACTTC. This gives the protein CASSLPGLATETQYF.

The rearrangement links TRBV4-3 to TRBJ1-3, with unresolved D. Germline CDR1 reads LGHNA; CDR2 reads YSLEER. The CDR3 sequence is 18 residues long. The germline V and J ends were trimmed by 3 bases and 2 bases, with 20 bases remaining between them. CDR3: CASSHSFVIERPGNTIYF. In nucleotides, the CDR3 is TGCGCCAGCAGCCACTCATTTGTAATCGAGAGGCCTGGAAACACCATATATTTT.

The chain combines TRBV4-2 with TRBJ2-1; TRBD1 agrees at 9 bases. Losses at the gene ends were 0 bases for V and 12 bases for J; bases not matched to a gene: 15. The CDR3 totals 17 residues. Per the germline V gene, CDR1 is LGHNA and CDR2 is YNFKEQ. DNA for the CDR3: TGTGCCAGCAGCCAAGATGTCTTCGGGACAGGGAAAGATAGGCAGTTCTTC. This gives the protein CASSQDVFGTGKDRQFF.

The chain combines TRBV12-3 or TRBV12-4 with TRBJ1-2; D not certain. This CDR3 is 13 amino acids long. V was clipped by 3 bases and J by 8 bases, with 13 bases between them. DNA for the CDR3: TGTGCCAGCAGTTTTGAACTCAGGAGGGGCTACACCTTC. Protein sequence: CASSFELRRGYTF.

This rearrangement joins TRBV6-2 or TRBV6-3 to TRBJ1-1; 10 nucleotides align to TRBD1. With V trimmed by 6 bases and J by 6 bases, 16 bases remained unmatched. The CDR3 has 17 amino acids. Germline-derived CDR1 and CDR2 are MNHEY and SVGEGT. CDR3 in amino acids: CASSSRQGARQSPEAFF. The CDR3, as DNA: TGTGCCAGCAGCTCACGACAGGGGGCGAGGCAATCCCCTGAAGCTTTCTTT.

The chain is built from TRBV11-2 and TRBJ2-4; no clear D gene. Trimming removed 4 bases at V and 2 bases at J, with 12 bases between. The CDR3 consists of 15 residues. Germline lookup yields CDR1 SGHAT and CDR2 FQNNGV. Written as DNA, the CDR3 is TGTGCCAGCAGCTCCATCTCAGTAACCAAAAACATTCAGTACTTC. Its protein is CASSSISVTKNIQYF.

The chain is built from TRBV9 and TRBJ2-1, with D perhaps TRBD2 (6 bases). V was pared by 0 bases and J by 7 bases, with 14 bases between. Per germline, CDR1 SGDLS and CDR2 YYNGEE. CDR3 size: 15 residues. As DNA, the CDR3 is TGTGCCAGCAGCGTAGAGAGCGGTGCGGGGAATGAGCAGTTCTTC. As protein: CASSVESGAGNEQFF.

This clone showed up just a few times. CDR3 sequence reads: CASSNHRDRGTETQYF. Here the CDR3 DNA reads TGTGCCAGCAGCAACCACCGGGACAGGGGAACAGAGACCCAGTACTTC. The chain joins TRBV9 to TRBJ2-5, with 10 bases identical to TRBD1. In germline, CDR1 is SGDLS, CDR2 YYNGEE. The CDR3 extends over 16 amino acids. J lost 4 bases, V lost 4 bases, and 10 bases had no gene match. Full variable domain (missing parts from reference TRBV9 and TRBJ2-5): DSGVTQTPKHLITATGQRVTLRCSPRSGDLSVYWYQQSLDQGLQFLIQYYNGEERAKGNILERFSAQQFPDLHSELNLSSLELGDSALYFCASSNHRDRGTETQYFGPGTRLLVL.

This chain uses TRBV7-8 with TRBJ1-1; D might be TRBD1 (5 bases). The CDR3 sequence is 13 residues long. In germline, CDR1 is SGHVS, CDR2 FQNEAQ. The V end lost 5 bases, the J end lost 8 bases, and 15 bases lay between the germline ends. The CDR3 protein is CASSQRVDSEAFF. CDR3 coding DNA: TGTGCCAGCAGCCAGAGAGTCGACAGCGAAGCTTTCTTT. Together with reference TRBV7-8 and TRBJ1-1, the CDR3 gives the full variable domain: GAGVSQSPRYKVAKRGQDVALRCDPISGHVSLFWYQQALGQGPEFLTYFQNEAQLDKSGLPSDRFFAERPEGSVSTLKIQRTQQEDSAVYLCASSQRVDSEAFFGQGTRLTVV.

The chain joins TRBV5-4 to TRBJ1-2, with TRBD1 matching 9 bases. J was trimmed by 8 bases and V by 3 bases; bases with no gene match: 11. The germline CDR1 and CDR2 sequences are SGHNT and YYREEE (reference sequence). The CDR3 loop spans 15 amino acids. The CDR3 here is CASSSMSRDRDGYTF. The CDR3 coding sequence is TGTGCCAGCAGCTCCATGTCCCGGGACAGGGACGGCTACACCTTC.

The chain has TRBV10-3 and TRBJ1-2, with 10 bases matching TRBD1. Trimming removed 2 bases from V and 6 bases from J; junction bases left unmatched: 3. The V gene's germline CDR1 is ENHRY and CDR2 SYGVKD. This CDR3 is built from 14 residues. CDR3 protein: CAISEDRGLDGYTF. Written as DNA, the CDR3 is TGTGCCATCAGTGAGGACAGGGGGCTCGATGGCTACACCTTC.

This clone came up a few times. The V and J genes are TRBV24-1 and TRBJ1-5, with D possibly TRBD1 on 6 matching bases. V was pared by 4 bases and J by 4 bases, with 13 bases between. The CDR3 loop spans 15 amino acids. In germline, CDR1 is KGHDR, CDR2 SFDVKD. CDR3 loop: CATSEGTLGNQPQHF. The CDR3, as DNA: TGTGCCACCAGTGAGGGGACATTGGGGAATCAGCCCCAGCATTTT.

The V call is TRBV15, the J call TRBJ1-5; D is unresolved. V was cut by 3 bases and J by 0 bases, with 6 bases left in between. Looked up from germline, CDR1 is LNHNV and CDR2 is YYDKDF (reference sequence). There are 14 residues in the CDR3. The CDR3 sequence is CATSSFYSNQPQHF. CDR3 bases: TGTGCCACCAGCAGCTTTTATAGCAATCAGCCCCAGCATTTT.

The chain uses TRBV12-3 or TRBV12-4 and TRBJ1-2; maybe TRBD1 (5 bases). V was pared by 5 bases and J by 8 bases, with 12 bases between. This CDR3 has 12 amino acids. Written as DNA, the CDR3 is TGTGCCAGCAGTGACAGTGCGTGGGGCTACACCTTC. Amino acids: CASSDSAWGYTF.

Note on this clone: One junction end does not reproduce the germline sequence, and a read error may be involved. The chain combines TRBV4-1 with TRBJ1-2; tentatively, D is TRBD1 (6 bases). The CDR3 contains 16 residues. The germline gives CDR1 MGHRA, CDR2 YSYEKL. Written as DNA, the CDR3 is TGCGCCAGCAGCCAAGATGGCGCAGGGGATAACTTTGGCTACACCTTC. The encoded protein is CASSQDGAGDNFGYTF.

The CDR3, as DNA: TGTGCCAGCAGCATCCGGGGGGGCCGGACAGATACGCAGTATTTT. Residues: CASSIRGGRTDTQYF. The genes are TRBV13 and TRBJ2-3; 8 nucleotides line up with TRBD2. V lost 5 bases to trimming and J lost 3 bases; unmatched junction nucleotides: 7. There are 15 residues in the CDR3. Germline V gene lookup returns CDR1 PRHDT and CDR2 FYEKMQ (reference sequence).

This sequence joins TRBV2 and TRBJ2-7; 9 bases align to TRBD1. V dropped 6 bases and J dropped 2; count of bases not matched to a gene: 20. Germline V gene data show CDR1 as SNHLY and CDR2 as FYNNEI. CDR3 length: 19 residues. The DNA for the CDR3 is TGTGCCAGCAGGGCAAACAGGGGGCGCGAGAGGGTTTGGACCTACGAGCAGTACTTC. This sequence encodes CASRANRGRERVWTYEQYF.

This clone has a single count. V gene TRBV16 combines with J gene TRBJ1-2; D is ambiguous. The CDR3 is 15 residues long. CDR1 is KGHSY and CDR2 is FQNENV in the germline V gene. Trimming cost V 4 bases and J 2 bases, with 14 bases left between them. This CDR3 is CASSLRYDLNYGYTF. The CDR3 region has the DNA TGTGCCAGCAGCCTCCGGTATGATTTAAACTATGGCTACACCTTC.

The gene calls are TRBV15 and TRBJ2-1; D unresolved. The germline V gene encodes CDR1 LNHNV and CDR2 YYDKDF (reference sequence). The V end was cut by 5 bases, the J end by 0 bases, with 11 bases between. The CDR3 has 15 residues. DNA of the CDR3: TGTGCCACCAGCGGCCGGCCTAGCTCCTACAATGAGCAGTTCTTC. Encoded protein: CATSGRPSSYNEQFF.

This clone was observed a few times. This chain joins TRBV11-2 and TRBJ1-2; D is ambiguous. V was shortened by 2 bases and J by 4 bases, with 11 bases between the two germline ends. The CDR3 runs to 14 residues. The V gene's germline CDR1 is SGHAT and CDR2 FQNNGV. In DNA form, the CDR3 reads TGTGCCAGCAGCTTATCAAGAGCCTTCTATGGCTACACCTTC. It specifies CASSLSRAFYGYTF.

The V and J genes are TRBV6-1 and TRBJ1-2; 8 bases align to TRBD1. This CDR3 comprises 16 residues. Germline-derived CDR1 and CDR2 are MNHNS and SASEGT. V shed 1 base and J 3 bases; nucleotides not matched to a gene: 7. The CDR3 is CASSEVRTGWDYGYTF. DNA of the CDR3: TGTGCCAGCAGTGAAGTCCGGACAGGGTGGGACTATGGCTACACCTTC.

The rearrangement joins TRBV6-5 to TRBJ2-7; weak D call: TRBD2 (7 bases). Germline-derived CDR1 and CDR2 are MNHEY and SVGAGI. This CDR3 region has 15 residues. V was clipped by 0 bases and J by 7 bases, with 16 bases between them. This CDR3 reads CASSYSLGGRGEQYF. In DNA form, the CDR3 reads TGTGCCAGCAGTTACTCGTTGGGGGGGCGTGGGGAGCAGTACTTC.

The V gene is TRBV4-1, the J gene TRBJ1-1; D remains ambiguous. CDR1 and CDR2 (germline): MGHRA, YSYEKL. The CDR3 totals 13 residues. Deletions cut 7 bases from V and 1 base from J, with 10 bases between. The DNA for the CDR3 is TGCGCCAGCACCCTTGGGAGGAACACTGAAGCTTTCTTT. It yields the protein CASTLGRNTEAFF.

The chain employs TRBV11-2 and TRBJ2-1; D might be TRBD1 (6 bases). V lost 5 bases and J lost 12, with 11 bases in between. Germline V CDR1 and CDR2: SGHAT, FQNNGV. The CDR3 is 11 residues long. CDR3: CASSDRRGQFF. CDR3 coding DNA: TGTGCCAGCAGCGACAGGCGAGGGCAGTTCTTC.

The chain combines TRBV18 with TRBJ1-4; 7 bases agree with TRBD1. The trim removed 8 bases at V and 0 bases at J, leaving 3 bases unmatched. CDR3 length equals 14 residues. Germline V CDR1 and CDR2: KGHSH, LQKENI. The CDR3 reads CASGDSTTNEKLFF. CDR3 sequence (DNA): TGTGCCAGCGGGGACAGTACAACTAATGAAAAACTGTTTTTT. The complete variable domain, with remaining parts taken from reference TRBV18 and TRBJ1-4, reads NAGVMQNPRHLVRRRGQEARLRCSPMKGHSHVYWYRQLPEEGLKFMVYLQKENIIDESGMPKERFSAEFPKEGPSILRIQQVVRGDSAAYFCASGDSTTNEKLFFGSGTQLSVL.

The V and J genes are TRBV10-2 and TRBJ2-3, with D unclear. The CDR3 extends over 13 amino acids. Trimming removed 4 bases at V and 6 bases at J, with 11 bases between. CDR1 is WSHSY, CDR2 SAAADI, per germline. The CDR3 DNA reads TGCGCCAGCAGTGTAGATGCATTGGATACGCAGTATTTT. This gives the protein CASSVDALDTQYF.

The chain uses TRBV18 and TRBJ2-1; 10 nucleotides align to TRBD1. V gave up 3 bases and J gave up 4 bases; unmatched junction bases: 9. Germline V gene sequence: CDR1 KGHSH, CDR2 LQKENI. This CDR3 comprises 17 residues. The CDR3 protein is CASSPLTGGARYNEQFF. In DNA form, the CDR3 reads TGTGCCAGCTCACCGTTGACAGGGGGCGCAAGATACAATGAGCAGTTCTTC.